The 22 T cell receptor beta chains reported below all come from one sample, sequenced in a study of T-cell reconstitution after alpha-beta-depleted transplantation in children. Unique molecular identifiers were used to barcode this TCRbeta library. Each CDR3 protein is one row after TCRdb ran MiXCR on the PCR reads. The sample lists around 400,000 distinct CDR3 sequences, around 21% seen once, with 3% to 4% in the top ten. The sequencing here drew on PBMCs from the stem cell graft donor, taken from the stem cell graft. The receptors derive from a human donor who donated a stem cell graft to a child with acute myeloid leukemia.

In its sample, this clonotype was seen a few times. The CDR3 coding sequence is TGCGCCAGCAGGGTCCTATCGGGGGGGGATTACGAGCAGTACTTC. Its translation is CASRVLSGGDYEQYF. V is TRBV5-1 and J is TRBJ2-7; TRBD2 matches at 8 bases. V shed 5 bases and J 4 bases; nucleotides not matched to a gene: 11. The CDR3 is 15 residues long. Per the germline V gene, CDR1 is SGHRS and CDR2 is YFSETQ.

V and J are TRBV19 and TRBJ1-2; 8 positions match TRBD1. J gave up 7 bases and V 1 base, and 14 bases lay outside the gene matches. Per the germline V gene, CDR1 is LNHDA and CDR2 is SQIVND (reference sequence). This CDR3 is built from 17 residues. The CDR3 region has the DNA TGTGCCAGTAGTATAGTCCGGGGTCGACAGGGGAAGCTTGGCTACACCTTC. It translates to CASSIVRGRQGKLGYTF.

Points on this clonotype: The junction shows a germline mismatch at one end, possibly a read error. The V gene is TRBV24-1, the J gene TRBJ2-3, with 8 nucleotides matching TRBD1. The CDR3 runs 16 residues. Germline CDR1 KGHDR, CDR2 SFDVKD. CDR3 nucleotide sequence: TGTTCCACCAGTGATTTGCAGGGACAGGACACAGATACGCAGTATTTT. This translates into CSTSDLQGQDTDTQYF.

The V and J genes are TRBV24-1 and TRBJ2-7; D gene uncertain. This CDR3 is 13 amino acids long. V was cut by 2 bases and J by 8 bases, with 12 bases left in between. CDR1 is KGHDR and CDR2 is SFDVKD in the germline V gene. The DNA for the CDR3 is TGTGCCACCAGTGATTCCCCTACGGGTAAGCAGTACTTC. This translates into CATSDSPTGKQYF.

The chain uses TRBV7-9 and TRBJ1-1, with D perhaps matching TRBD1 (5 bases). The V end was cut by 7 bases, the J end by 2 bases, with 17 bases between. The CDR3 is 15 amino acids. Per germline, CDR1 SEHNR and CDR2 FQNEAQ (reference sequence). CDR3 nucleotide sequence: TGTGCCAGCACCCACAACGGACAACCTAACACTGAAGCTTTCTTT. Protein: CASTHNGQPNTEAFF.

The chain carries TRBV10-2 and TRBJ1-1; D is uncertain. The CDR3 is 13 residues long. Germline V gene sequence: CDR1 WSHSY, CDR2 SAAADI. The germline V and J ends were trimmed by 0 bases and 2 bases, with 4 bases remaining between them. The CDR3: CASSESFNTEAFF. In DNA form, the CDR3 reads TGCGCCAGCAGTGAGTCGTTTAACACTGAAGCTTTCTTT.

This clonotype has a single count. The J gene is TRBJ2-2, the V gene TRBV5-5; D gene unclear. CDR3 length: 15 amino acids. Between the trimmed V and J ends, which lost 3 bases and 4 bases, there was a span of 13 bases. Germline V gene sequence: CDR1 SGHKS, CDR2 YYEKEE (reference sequence). CDR3 protein: CASSSPVVRTGELFF. CDR3 in DNA: TGTGCCAGCAGCTCCCCCGTAGTCCGCACCGGGGAGCTGTTTTTT.

This clonotype was observed a handful of times. The genes are TRBV12-3 or TRBV12-4 and TRBJ1-2; D not resolved. V was shortened by 1 base and J by 8 bases, with 17 bases between the two germline ends. This CDR3 region has 15 residues. CDR3 in DNA: TGTGCCAGCAGTTTAGTAGTCAGTGGGTACACGGGCTACACCTTC. Residues: CASSLVVSGYTGYTF.

The V and J genes are TRBV27 and TRBJ1-6, with D tentatively TRBD1 (6 bases). CDR1 and CDR2 from the germline V gene are MNHEY and SMNVEV (reference sequence). Trimming took off 2 bases at V and 14 bases at J, with 19 bases between the two ends. The length of the CDR3 is 15 residues. The CDR3 is CASSLGGGGSMALHF. In nucleotides, the CDR3 is TGTGCCAGCAGTTTAGGTGGAGGGGGTAGTATGGCCCTCCACTTT.

The V gene is TRBV19, the J gene TRBJ2-1, with 10 bases lining up with TRBD2. The CDR3 spans 12 residues. The V segment lost 5 bases and the J segment 10 bases; nucleotides outside the gene matches: 2. From germline, CDR1 is LNHDA and CDR2 SQIVND (reference sequence). This chain's CDR3 is CASSASGSEQFF. The CDR3 nucleotides are TGTGCCAGTAGTGCTAGCGGGAGCGAGCAGTTCTTC.

This clonotype was counted ten times or more. The J gene is TRBJ1-1, the V gene TRBV7-2, with D possibly matching TRBD1 (6 bases). The V end lost 2 bases, the J end lost 1 base, and 8 bases lay between the germline ends. The germline V gene encodes CDR1 SGHTA and CDR2 FQGNSA. CDR3 length: 14 residues. The CDR3 spells CASSLIQGNTEAFF. In nucleotides, the CDR3 is TGTGCCAGCAGCTTAATACAGGGGAACACTGAAGCTTTCTTT.

This rearrangement joins TRBV15 to TRBJ1-1; D gene uncertain. From germline, CDR1 is LNHNV and CDR2 YYDKDF (reference sequence). V gave up 5 bases and J gave up 0 bases, with 7 bases separating them. This CDR3 is built from 13 residues. The CDR3 coding sequence is TGTGCCACCAGCCACGACTTGAACACTGAAGCTTTCTTT. Translation: CATSHDLNTEAFF. Using reference TRBV15 and TRBJ1-1 for the parts outside the CDR3, the full variable domain is DAMVIQNPRYQVTQFGKPVTLSCSQTLNHNVMYWYQQKSSQAPKLLFHYYDKDFNNEADTPDNFQSRRPNTSFCFLDIRSPGLGDTAMYLCATSHDLNTEAFFGQGTRLTVV.

This clonotype was observed at least ten times. V usage is TRBV29-1 and J usage is TRBJ2-5; weak D call: TRBD2 (7 bases). The CDR3 contains 13 residues. V was cut by 6 bases and J by 5 bases, with 16 bases left in between. Germline loops: CDR1 SQVTM, CDR2 ANQGSEA. CDR3 coding DNA: TGCAGCGTGTCTGAGGGAGGGGGTGAGACCCAGTACTTC. It encodes CSVSEGGGETQYF.

Remarks on this clonotype: One end of the junction is discordant with germline, which a read error may explain. The J gene is TRBJ2-1, the V gene TRBV5-6; D is possibly TRBD1 (6 bases). The CDR3 contains 11 residues. Germline loops: CDR1 SGHDT, CDR2 YYEEEE. In DNA, the CDR3 is TGTGCCAGCAGCTTGATGGGGGCTAAACTCTTC. Amino acid sequence: CASSLMGAKLF.

At least ten counts were recorded for this clonotype. The rearrangement joins TRBV29-1 to TRBJ1-2, with D perhaps TRBD1 (5 bases). The CDR3 is 11 residues long. Trimming took 6 bases from V and 8 from J, leaving 13 bases between them. The V gene's germline CDR1 is SQVTM and CDR2 ANQGSEA. The CDR3 spells CSVRALEGYTF. The CDR3 DNA follows: TGCAGCGTCAGGGCCTTGGAGGGCTACACCTTC.

The chain has TRBV20-1 and TRBJ1-1, with 8 bases fitting TRBD1. The length of the CDR3 is 12 residues. Per germline, CDR1 DFQATT and CDR2 SNEGSKA (reference sequence). V was pared by 6 bases and J by 6 bases, with 6 bases of the junction left unmatched. CDR3 amino acids: CSAKTGAAEAFF. The CDR3 coding sequence is TGCAGTGCAAAGACAGGGGCCGCTGAAGCTTTCTTT.

This clonotype appeared many times. The chain uses TRBV29-1 and TRBJ2-1; 8 bases are a match to TRBD1. The germline CDR1 and CDR2 sequences are SQVTM and ANQGSEA. V was clipped by 2 bases and J by 7 bases; unmatched bases: 7. The CDR3 spans 14 residues. The CDR3 DNA reads as TGCAGCGTTGAATGGCAGGGGGCGAGAAATGAGCAGTTCTTC. The encoded protein is CSVEWQGARNEQFF.

This clonotype occurred many times. This chain joins TRBV6-5 and TRBJ2-2, with a weak D call TRBD2 (5 bases). The V end was cut by 6 bases, the J end by 6 bases, with 5 bases between. Germline CDR1 and CDR2: MNHEY and SVGAGI. The CDR3 has 11 residues. For the CDR3, the DNA is TGTGCCAGCAGGGGAGCCGGGGAGCTGTTTTTT. This translates into CASRGAGELFF.

A few counts support this clonotype. This chain connects TRBV12-3 or TRBV12-4 to TRBJ2-7; D remains ambiguous. With 5 bases removed from V and 1 base from J, the gap between germline ends came to 12 bases. This CDR3 has 14 residues. In nucleotides, the CDR3 is TGTGCCAGCAGTACGACGACGGAGTCCTACGAGCAGTACTTC. Translation gives CASSTTTESYEQYF.

This clonotype has more than one count but fewer than ten. The V gene is TRBV12-3 or TRBV12-4, the J gene TRBJ2-1; D gene unclear. V gave up 5 bases and J gave up 10 bases, with 18 bases separating them. This CDR3 is 14 amino acids long. CDR3 amino acids: CASSPSSIAWEQFF. CDR3 nucleotides: TGTGCCAGCAGTCCCTCGTCCATAGCTTGGGAGCAGTTCTTC.

This sequence joins TRBV7-3 and TRBJ2-3, with 7 bases that match TRBD2. With 5 bases clipped from V and 0 bases from J, the junction kept 8 bases outside the gene matches. Germline CDR1 SGHTA, CDR2 FQGTGA. The CDR3 runs 16 residues. The CDR3 region has the DNA TGTGCCAGCAGCCAGCGGGGTGATACTAGCACAGATACGCAGTATTTT. It translates to CASSQRGDTSTDTQYF.

J is TRBJ2-5 and V is TRBV7-9; 8 bases agree with TRBD2. The germline V gene encodes CDR1 SEHNR and CDR2 FQNEAQ (reference sequence). J gave up 6 bases and V 5 bases, and 14 bases lay outside the gene matches. The length of the CDR3 is 16 residues. This chain's CDR3 is CASSKTGLGRFKTQYF. Here the CDR3 DNA reads TGTGCCAGCAGCAAAACGGGACTAGGCCGTTTTAAGACCCAGTACTTC.